Following are 7 T cell receptor beta chains from one sample sequenced in a study of CD8 T cells in ankylosing spondylitis. MiXCR, applied by TCRdb to the 5' RACE reads, yields one record per CDR3 protein. The table shows 90,000 to 120,000 distinct CDR3 sequences, with about 24% occurring only once. Specimen: synovial fluid, either unsorted or a sorted T cell fraction (not recorded which). The receptor set was obtained from a male donor with ankylosing spondylitis.

A few counts support this clonotype. The V call is TRBV29-1, the J call TRBJ2-7; a weak D match, TRBD1 (5 bases). Trimming removed 4 bases at V and 1 base at J, with 8 bases between. This CDR3 contains 12 residues. Germline values: CDR1 SQVTM, CDR2 ANQGSEA. CDR3 nucleotide sequence: TGCAGCGTTGGCAGGGTTTCCTACGAGCAGTACTTC. It is translated as CSVGRVSYEQYF.

There are a few counts of this clonotype. The CDR3 spells CASSGTGTGYTF. The CDR3 coding sequence is TGTGCCAGCAGTGGGACAGGTACGGGCTACACCTTC. The chain combines TRBV2 with TRBJ1-2; 7 positions match TRBD1. This CDR3 spans 12 amino acids. The germline gives CDR1 SNHLY, CDR2 FYNNEI. V lost 4 bases, J lost 8 bases, and 4 bases stayed unmatched.

This clonotype was observed a handful of times. The genes are TRBV5-1 and TRBJ2-1, with TRBD2 matching over 8 bases. Trimming at V came to 5 bases and at J to 5 bases, leaving 9 bases not matched to a gene. Germline lookup yields CDR1 SGHRS and CDR2 YFSETQ. This CDR3 is built from 15 residues. The CDR3 region has the DNA TGCGCCAGCAGTCCAATAGCGGGAATAAACAATGAGCAGTTCTTC. Translated: CASSPIAGINNEQFF.

The CDR3 sequence is CASSFTWISTDTQYF. The CDR3, as DNA: TGTGCCAGCAGCTTTACATGGATTAGCACAGATACGCAGTATTTT. The chain employs TRBV14 and TRBJ2-3, with no clear D. CDR3 length: 15 amino acids. V dropped 5 bases and J dropped 0 bases, with 12 bases sitting between them. The V gene's germline CDR1 is SGHDN and CDR2 FVKESK. Complete variable domain (other parts from reference TRBV14 and TRBJ2-3): EAGVTQFPSHSVIEKGQTVTLRCDPISGHDNLYWYRRVMGKEIKFLLHFVKESKQDESGMPNNRFLAERTGGTYSTLKVQPAELEDSGVYFCASSFTWISTDTQYFGPGTRLTVL.

This clonotype appeared a few times. This sequence joins TRBV7-8 and TRBJ2-1; D ambiguous. The germline CDR1 and CDR2 sequences are SGHVS and FQNEAQ. This CDR3 spans 12 amino acids. V dropped 5 bases and J dropped 0 bases, with 2 bases sitting between them. The CDR3 bases are TGTGCCAGCAGCGGCTCCTACAATGAGCAGTTCTTC. Translation gives CASSGSYNEQFF.

In its sample, this clonotype was seen a few times. In DNA, the CDR3 is TGTGCCAGCAGCTTGGCCGGCGCGGGCACAGATACGCAGTATTTT. Translated, it gives CASSLAGAGTDTQYF. J is TRBJ2-3 and V is TRBV5-6; D gene uncertain. V was shortened by 0 bases and J by 1 base, with 9 bases between the two germline ends. The CDR3 extends over 15 amino acids. Germline V gene data show CDR1 as SGHDT and CDR2 as YYEEEE.

This clonotype occurred a few times. The chain combines TRBV19 with TRBJ1-5, with TRBD1 as a possible D gene (5 bases). Per the germline V gene, CDR1 is LNHDA and CDR2 is SQIVND (reference sequence). CDR3 length: 16 residues. V was trimmed by 4 bases and J by 11 bases, leaving 24 bases between them. The CDR3 sequence: CASSTYFGTKDQAQHF. The CDR3 DNA sequence: TGTGCCAGTAGTACCTACTTCGGGACGAAAGACCAGGCCCAGCATTTT.